These 6 T cell receptor delta chains share one sample of origin, sequenced in a study of gammadelta T cells in human blood. TCRdb reran clone calling via CATT on the RT-PCR reads. The table shows more than 1,500 delta-chain clones, with approximately 7% occurring only once. The specimen was non-Vgamma9Vdelta2 gamma-delta T cells from fetal blood. All receptors come from a human fetus.

Details on this clone: Relative to the germline gene, one junction end is altered; a read error may explain this. The chain has TRDV3 and TRDJ2; 13 bases are a match to TRDD3. Here the J gene was assigned by germline matching of the DNA, as TCRdb has none. This CDR3 comprises 21 residues. Looked up from germline, CDR1 is TVYSNPD and CDR2 is GDNSRS (reference sequence). CDR3 DNA: TGTGCCGTTAGGGTATCTTACTGGGGGATACGGGGTACGGCTTTGACAGCACAACTCTTCTTT. Its protein product is CAVRVSYWGIRGTALTAQLFF. Filled out from reference TRDV3 and TRDJ2, the complete variable domain reads CDKVTQSSPDQTVASGSEVVLLCTYDTVYSNPDLFWYRIRPDYSFQFVFYGDNSRSEGADFTQGRFSVKHILTQKAFHLVISPVRTEDSATYYCAVRVSYWGIRGTALTAQLFFGKGTQLIVEP.

Points on this clone: Given a much more abundant clone one base away, this may be a read error. The chain joins TRAV29/DV5 to TRDJ3; D perhaps matches TRDD3 (5 bases). Here the J gene came from matching the DNA to germline, since TCRdb omits it. The V gene lost 0 bases and the J gene lost 0 bases, with 13 bases spanning the gap. CDR1 NSMFDY and CDR2 ISSIKDK come from the germline V gene. This CDR3 has 18 residues. The CDR3 spells CAASERGADSWDTRQMFF. The CDR3 DNA follows: TGTGCAGCAAGCGAAAGGGGGGCCGACTCCTGGGACACCCGACAGATGTTTTTC.

This clone has more than one count but fewer than ten. A much larger clone differs by one base, so this may be a read error. This chain connects TRDV1 to TRDJ3; 7 positions match TRDD3. The CDR3 has 18 residues. Germline assignment: CDR1 TSWWSYY and CDR2 QGS. The CDR3 loop is CALGGGIPSSWDTQQMFF. As DNA, the CDR3 is TGTGCTCTTGGGGGGGGGATCCCCAGCTCCTGGGACACCCAACAGATGTTTTTC.

Comments on this clone: The junction and the germline gene differ at one end; a read error may be behind it. V usage is TRDV2 and J usage is TRDJ3; 13 nucleotides align to TRDD3. The CDR3 sequence is 18 residues long. The germline V gene encodes CDR1 GEAIGNYY and CDR2 EKD. The CDR3 region is CACDYWGIRSWDIRQMFF. The CDR3 bases are TGTGCCTGTGACTACTGGGGGATACGCTCCTGGGACATCCGACAGATGTTTTTC.

By share, this clone ranks as medium-sized. The V call is TRDV1, the J call TRDJ2, with 13 bases fitting TRDD3. The V gene end was trimmed by 0 bases and the J gene end by 6 bases; junction bases not matched to a gene: 13. CDR1 and CDR2 (germline): TSWWSYY, QGS. There are 20 residues in the CDR3. The CDR3 DNA reads as TGTGCTCTTGGGGAACTTCGGGCCTTACTGGGGGATACGCGTTCAGCACAACTCTTCTTT. Encoded protein: CALGELRALLGDTRSAQLFF.

The table lists this clone with a count of one. A much larger clone differs from this one at a single base, so this may be a read error. The V call is TRDV3, the J call TRDJ3, with TRDD3 matching 11 bases. TCRdb offers no J gene call, so here the DNA was matched to germline to obtain one. CDR3 length: 20 amino acids. CDR1 and CDR2 from the germline V gene are TVYSNPD and GDNSRS (reference sequence). The J segment lost 2 bases and the V segment lost 2 bases, leaving 14 bases of the junction unmatched. The CDR3 loop reads CAFSFHWGICSTWDTRQMFF. CDR3 coding DNA: TGTGCCTTTTCCTTCCACTGGGGGATATGCAGCACCTGGGACACCCGACAGATGTTTTTC.